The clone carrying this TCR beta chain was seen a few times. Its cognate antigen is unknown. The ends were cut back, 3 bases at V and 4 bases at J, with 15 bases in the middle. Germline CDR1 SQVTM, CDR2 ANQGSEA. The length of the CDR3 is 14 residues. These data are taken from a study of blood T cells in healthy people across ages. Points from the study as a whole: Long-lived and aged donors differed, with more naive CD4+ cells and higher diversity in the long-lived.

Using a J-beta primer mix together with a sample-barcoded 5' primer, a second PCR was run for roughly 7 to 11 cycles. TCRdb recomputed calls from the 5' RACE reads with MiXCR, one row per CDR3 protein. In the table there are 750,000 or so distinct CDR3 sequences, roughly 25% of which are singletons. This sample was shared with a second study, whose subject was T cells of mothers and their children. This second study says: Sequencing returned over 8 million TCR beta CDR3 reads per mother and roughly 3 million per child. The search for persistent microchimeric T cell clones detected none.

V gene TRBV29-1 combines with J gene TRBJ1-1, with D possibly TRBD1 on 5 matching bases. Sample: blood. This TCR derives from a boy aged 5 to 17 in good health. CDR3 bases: TGCAGCGTTGATCGGTCCGGGGGGGGCACTGAAGCTTTCTTT. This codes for CSVDRSGGGTEAFF.